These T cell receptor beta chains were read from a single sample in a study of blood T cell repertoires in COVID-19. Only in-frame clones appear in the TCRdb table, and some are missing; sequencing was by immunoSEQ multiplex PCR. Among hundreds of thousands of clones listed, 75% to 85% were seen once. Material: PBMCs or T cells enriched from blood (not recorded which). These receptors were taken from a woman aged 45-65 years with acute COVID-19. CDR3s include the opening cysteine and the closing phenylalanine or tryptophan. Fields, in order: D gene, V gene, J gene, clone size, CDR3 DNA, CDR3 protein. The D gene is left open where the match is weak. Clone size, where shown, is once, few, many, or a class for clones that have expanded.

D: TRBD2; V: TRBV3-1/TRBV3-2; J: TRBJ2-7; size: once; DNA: TGTGCCAGCAGCCAAGATCAGGTTAGCGGGGCCTACGAGCAGTACTTC; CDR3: CASSQDQVSGAYEQYF
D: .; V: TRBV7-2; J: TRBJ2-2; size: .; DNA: TGTGCCAGCAGCCAATTTACTGCGAACACCGGGGAGCTGTTTTTT; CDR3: CASSQFTANTGELFF
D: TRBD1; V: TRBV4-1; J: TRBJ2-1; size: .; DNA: TGCGCCAGCAGCCAAGGTGGACAGGGGGTCAATGAGCAGTTCTTC; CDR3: CASSQGGQGVNEQFF
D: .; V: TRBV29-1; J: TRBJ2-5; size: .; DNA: TGCAGCGTAGCCGACAGCCAAGAGACCCAGTACTTC; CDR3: CSVADSQETQYF
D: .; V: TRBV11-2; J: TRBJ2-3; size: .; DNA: TGTGCCAGCAGCGACAGCCGAACAGATACGCAGTATTTT; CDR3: CASSDSRTDTQYF
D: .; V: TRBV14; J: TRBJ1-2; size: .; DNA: TGTGCCAGCAGCCAGAGCGGGGGGGCCTATGGCTACACCTTC; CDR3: CASSQSGGAYGYTF
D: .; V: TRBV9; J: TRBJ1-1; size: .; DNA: TGTGCCAGCAGCCTAGAGGGAAGCGGGGCTGGGACTGAAGCTTTCTTT; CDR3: CASSLEGSGAGTEAFF
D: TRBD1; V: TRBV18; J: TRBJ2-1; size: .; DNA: TGTGCCAGCTCGCAGAACAGGGGACAGGGAAGGAGCAATGAGCAGTTCTTC; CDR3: CASSQNRGQGRSNEQFF
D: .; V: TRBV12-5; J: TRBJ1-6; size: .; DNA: TGTGCTAGTGGTTTGGTTTGGGCAGGGGCTGACTCACCCCTCCACTTT; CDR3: CASGLVWAGADSPLHF
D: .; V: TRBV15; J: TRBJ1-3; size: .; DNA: TGTGCCACCAGCAGAGCGAACACCATATATTTT; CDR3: CATSRANTIYF
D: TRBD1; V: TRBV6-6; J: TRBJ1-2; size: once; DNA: TGTGCCAGCAGTCCCGGGACAGGCCCATATGGCTACACCTTC; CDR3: CASSPGTGPYGYTF
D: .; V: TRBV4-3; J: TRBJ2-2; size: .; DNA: TGCGCCAGCAGCCAAGATTCCGGGAACACCGGGGAGCTGTTTTTT; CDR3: CASSQDSGNTGELFF
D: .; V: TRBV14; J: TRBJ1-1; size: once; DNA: TGTGCCAGCAGCGCCCTAGGGAACACTGAAGCTTTCTTT; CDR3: CASSALGNTEAFF
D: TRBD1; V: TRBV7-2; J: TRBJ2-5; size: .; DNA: TGTGCCAGCAGCTCACGCGTCATGGGACAGGGGGCGCGCCAAGAGACCCAGTACTTC; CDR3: CASSSRVMGQGARQETQYF
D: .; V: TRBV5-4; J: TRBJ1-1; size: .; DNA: TGTGCCAGCAGCGGCCCCCAGAACACTGAAGCTTTCTTT; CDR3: CASSGPQNTEAFF
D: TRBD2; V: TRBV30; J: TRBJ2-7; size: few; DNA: TGTGCCTGGAGAGGGGTAGCTAGCGGGAACTACGAGCAGTACTTC; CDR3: CAWRGVASGNYEQYF
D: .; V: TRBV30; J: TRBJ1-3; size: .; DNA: TGTGCCTGGAGACCGGAACAGGTGGGAAACACCATATATTTT; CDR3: CAWRPEQVGNTIYF
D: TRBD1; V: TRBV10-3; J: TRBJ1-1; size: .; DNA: TGTGCCATCAGTGAGTCTACAGGGGTGAACACTGAAGCTTTCTTT; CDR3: CAISESTGVNTEAFF
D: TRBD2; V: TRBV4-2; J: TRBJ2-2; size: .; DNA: TGTGCCAGCAGCCTCGGGGTGGGTACTAGCGGGGGAGGAACCGGGGAGCTGTTTTTT; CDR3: CASSLGVGTSGGGTGELFF
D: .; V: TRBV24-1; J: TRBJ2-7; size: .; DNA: TGTGCCACCCCACTTAGCTCAGGGGTCCCCTACGAGCAGTACTTC; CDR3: CATPLSSGVPYEQYF
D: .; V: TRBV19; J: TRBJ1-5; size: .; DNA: TGTGCCAGTAGTAAGGGGGAAAGCAATCAGCCCCAGCATTTT; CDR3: CASSKGESNQPQHF
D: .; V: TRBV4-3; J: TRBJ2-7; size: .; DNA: TGCGCCAGCAGCCATTCCCGGACAGAATCCTACGAGCAGTACTTC; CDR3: CASSHSRTESYEQYF
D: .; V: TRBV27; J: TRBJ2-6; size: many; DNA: TGTGCCAGCACTTGGCACCCCGTGTGGGCCAACGTCCTGACTTTC; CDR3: CASTWHPVWANVLTF
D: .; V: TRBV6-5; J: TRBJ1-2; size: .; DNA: TGTGCCAGCAGTTACTCCCCAGGGGACTATGGCTACACCTTC; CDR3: CASSYSPGDYGYTF
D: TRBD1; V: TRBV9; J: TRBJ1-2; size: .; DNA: TGTGCCAGCAGCGTAGCACAGGGGACAGTCGGCTACACCTTC; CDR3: CASSVAQGTVGYTF
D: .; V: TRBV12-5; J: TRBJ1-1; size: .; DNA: TGTGCTAGTGGTCCCCGACAGTTGAACACTGAAGCTTTCTTT; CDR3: CASGPRQLNTEAFF
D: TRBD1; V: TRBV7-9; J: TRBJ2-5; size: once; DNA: TGTGCCAGCAGCCGCGAAGGACAGGCTCGGGCCCAGTACTTC; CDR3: CASSREGQARAQYF
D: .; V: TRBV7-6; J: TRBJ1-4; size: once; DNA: TGTGCCAGCAGCTCACCGGGCCAGGGGAGAGAAAAACTGTTTTTT; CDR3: CASSSPGQGREKLFF
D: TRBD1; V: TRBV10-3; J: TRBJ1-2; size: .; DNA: TGTGCCATCAGTGCCGAAGGGGGCGGCGGCTACACCTTC; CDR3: CAISAEGGGGYTF
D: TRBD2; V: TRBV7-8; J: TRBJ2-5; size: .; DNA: TGTGCCAGCAGCTTCTCAGCGGGGGGTCGAGAGACCCAGTACTTC; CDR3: CASSFSAGGRETQYF
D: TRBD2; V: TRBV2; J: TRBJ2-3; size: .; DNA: TGTGCCAGCAGTCGATCCATGGGACTAGCGGGGGGAGCAGATACGCAGTATTTT; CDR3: CASSRSMGLAGGADTQYF
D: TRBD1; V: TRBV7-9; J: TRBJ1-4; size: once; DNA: TGTGCCAGCAGGCCAGGACAGGGCGCAACTAATGAAAAACTGTTTTTT; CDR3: CASRPGQGATNEKLFF
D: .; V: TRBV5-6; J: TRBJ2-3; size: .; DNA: TGTGCCAGCAGCAGGACTACCGATACGCAGTATTTT; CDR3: CASSRTTDTQYF
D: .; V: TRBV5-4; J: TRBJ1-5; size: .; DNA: TGTGCCAGCAGCCCAGACCCGAGGAGCAATCAGCCCCAGCATTTT; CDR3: CASSPDPRSNQPQHF
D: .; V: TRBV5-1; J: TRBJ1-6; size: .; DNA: TGCGCCAGCAGCTTGGAAGGGGACGGGAGGGCGAATTCACCCCTCCACTTT; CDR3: CASSLEGDGRANSPLHF
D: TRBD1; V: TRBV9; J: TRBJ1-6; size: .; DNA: TGTGCCAGCAGCGTAGGACAGGGGGCGAATAATTCACCCCTCCACTTT; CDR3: CASSVGQGANNSPLHF
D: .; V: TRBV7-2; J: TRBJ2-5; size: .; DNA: TGTGCCAGCAGCTTTCCCGGGGGGCGGGAGACCCAGTACTTC; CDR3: CASSFPGGRETQYF
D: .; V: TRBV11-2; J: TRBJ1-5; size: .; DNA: TGTGCCAGCACCACAAACCCGAACCCGAGGCAGCCCCAGCATTTT; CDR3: CASTTNPNPRQPQHF
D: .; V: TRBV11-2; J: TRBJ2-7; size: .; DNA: TGTGCCAGCAGCTTAGATCGAGGCCACGAGCAGTACTTC; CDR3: CASSLDRGHEQYF
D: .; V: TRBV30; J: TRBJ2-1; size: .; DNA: TGTGCCTGGAGTCGACTTGGGGGGAGCTCCTACAATGAGCAGTTCTTC; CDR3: CAWSRLGGSSYNEQFF
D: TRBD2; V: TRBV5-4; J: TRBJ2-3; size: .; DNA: TGTGCCAGCAGCTTGGAGCGGGGGGGTTCCACAGATACGCAGTATTTT; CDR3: CASSLERGGSTDTQYF
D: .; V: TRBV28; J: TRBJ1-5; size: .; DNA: TGTGCCAGCAGTCCCGGGACTTTCGATCAGCCCCAGCATTTT; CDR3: CASSPGTFDQPQHF
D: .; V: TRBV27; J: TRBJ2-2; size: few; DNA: TGTGCCAGCAGATTATGGACAGACGACACCGGGGAGCTGTTTTTT; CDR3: CASRLWTDDTGELFF
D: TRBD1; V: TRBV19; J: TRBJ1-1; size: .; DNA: TGTGCCAGTAGTGGAAAAGTGGGACAGGGGGGGACTGAAGCTTTCTTT; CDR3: CASSGKVGQGGTEAFF
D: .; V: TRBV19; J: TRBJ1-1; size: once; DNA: TGTGCCAGTAGTACCGACTCCTTGAACACTGAAGCTTTCTTT; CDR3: CASSTDSLNTEAFF